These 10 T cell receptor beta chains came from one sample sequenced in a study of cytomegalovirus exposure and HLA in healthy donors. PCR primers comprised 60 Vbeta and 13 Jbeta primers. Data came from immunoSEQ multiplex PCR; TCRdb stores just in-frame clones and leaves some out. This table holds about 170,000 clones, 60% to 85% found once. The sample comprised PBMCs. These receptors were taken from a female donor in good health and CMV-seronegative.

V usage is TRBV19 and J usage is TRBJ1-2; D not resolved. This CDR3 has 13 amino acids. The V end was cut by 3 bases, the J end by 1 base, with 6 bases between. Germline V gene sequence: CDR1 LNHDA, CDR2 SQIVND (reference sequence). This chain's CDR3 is CASSISGNYGYTF. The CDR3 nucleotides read TGTGCCAGTAGTATTTCGGGTAACTATGGCTACACCTTC.

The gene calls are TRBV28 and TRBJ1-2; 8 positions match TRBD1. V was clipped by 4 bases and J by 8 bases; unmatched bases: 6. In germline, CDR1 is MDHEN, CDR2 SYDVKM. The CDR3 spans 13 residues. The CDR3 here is CASSSGQGYGYTF. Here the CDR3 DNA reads TGTGCCAGCAGTTCCGGACAGGGATACGGCTACACCTTC.

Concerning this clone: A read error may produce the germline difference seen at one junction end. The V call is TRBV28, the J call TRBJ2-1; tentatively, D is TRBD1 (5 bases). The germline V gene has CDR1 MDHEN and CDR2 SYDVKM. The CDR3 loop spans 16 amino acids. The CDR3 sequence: CASSLYRTLSFNEQFF. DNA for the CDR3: TGTGCCAGCAGTTTATATAGGACACTATCCTTCAATGAGCAGTTCTTC.

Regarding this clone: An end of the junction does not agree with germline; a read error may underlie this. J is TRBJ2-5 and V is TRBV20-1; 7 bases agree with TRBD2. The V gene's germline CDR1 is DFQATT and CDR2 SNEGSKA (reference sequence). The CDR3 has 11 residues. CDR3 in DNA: TGCAGTGCTAGAGCCACAGCGGGGTCAGACTTC. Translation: CSARATAGSDF.

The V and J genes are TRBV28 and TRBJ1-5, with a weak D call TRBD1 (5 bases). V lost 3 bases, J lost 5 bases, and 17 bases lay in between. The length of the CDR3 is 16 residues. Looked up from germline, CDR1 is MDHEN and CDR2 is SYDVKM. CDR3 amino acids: CASSFRVRSRYQPQHF. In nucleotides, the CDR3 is TGTGCCAGCAGTTTCAGGGTACGGTCTAGGTATCAGCCCCAGCATTTT.

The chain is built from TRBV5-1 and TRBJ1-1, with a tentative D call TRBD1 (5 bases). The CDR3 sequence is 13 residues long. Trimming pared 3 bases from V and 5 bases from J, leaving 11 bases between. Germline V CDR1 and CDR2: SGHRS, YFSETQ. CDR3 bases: TGCGCCAGCAGCTCGGGGGGAGGGACTGAAGCTTTCTTT. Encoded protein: CASSSGGGTEAFF.

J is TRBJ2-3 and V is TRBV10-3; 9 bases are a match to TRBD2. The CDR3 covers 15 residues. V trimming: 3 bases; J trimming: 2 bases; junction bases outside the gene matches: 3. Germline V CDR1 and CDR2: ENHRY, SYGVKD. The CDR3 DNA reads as TGTGCCATCAGTGAAGGCGGGAGGGCCACAGATACGCAGTATTTT. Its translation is CAISEGGRATDTQYF.

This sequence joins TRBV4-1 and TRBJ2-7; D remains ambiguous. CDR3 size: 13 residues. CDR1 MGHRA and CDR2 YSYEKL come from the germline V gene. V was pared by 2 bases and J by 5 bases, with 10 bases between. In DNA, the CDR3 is TGCGCCAGCAGCCAAAGCAGGCCGAACGAGCAGTACTTC. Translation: CASSQSRPNEQYF.

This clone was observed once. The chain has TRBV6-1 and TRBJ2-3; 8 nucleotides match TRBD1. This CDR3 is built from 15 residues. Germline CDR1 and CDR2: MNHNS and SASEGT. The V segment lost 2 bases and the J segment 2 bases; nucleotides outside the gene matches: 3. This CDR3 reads CASSERTGHTDTQYF. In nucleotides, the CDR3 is TGTGCCAGCAGTGAAAGGACAGGGCACACAGATACGCAGTATTTT.

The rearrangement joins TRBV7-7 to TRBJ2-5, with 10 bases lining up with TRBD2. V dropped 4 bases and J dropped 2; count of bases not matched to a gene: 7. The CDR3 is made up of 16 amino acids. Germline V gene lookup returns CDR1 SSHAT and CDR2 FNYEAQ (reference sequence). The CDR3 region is CASSSGRTSGQETQYF. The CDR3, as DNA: TGTGCCAGCAGCTCAGGAAGGACTAGCGGACAAGAGACCCAGTACTTC.